This TCR beta chain was obtained from a study of blood T cells in healthy people across ages. Study-level points and caveats: There were more naive CD4+ cells and higher diversity in long-lived donors than in aged donors.

It was with a sample-barcoded 5' primer and a J-beta primer mix that a second PCR of about 6 to 12 cycles was run. Each of the samples gave a minimum of 2.5 million paired-end reads that contained CDR3. TCRdb re-called the 5' RACE reads with MiXCR, one entry per CDR3 protein. The sample shows some 1.5 million distinct CDR3 sequences, around 40% of them seen only once. This CDR3 region has 12 residues. Per germline, CDR1 LGHDT and CDR2 YNNKEL (reference sequence). V shed 4 bases and J shed 11 bases, with 12 bases lying between them. This clonotype was seen only a few times. Its antigen remains unidentified.

This TCR was sampled from a woman aged 18 to 35 in good health. The sample comprised blood. This sequence joins TRBV3-1 and TRBJ2-1; possibly TRBD1 for D (6 bases). CDR3 nucleotides: TGTGCCAGCAGCCCAAGGGGGAGACAGCAGTTCTTC. Residues: CASSPRGRQQFF.